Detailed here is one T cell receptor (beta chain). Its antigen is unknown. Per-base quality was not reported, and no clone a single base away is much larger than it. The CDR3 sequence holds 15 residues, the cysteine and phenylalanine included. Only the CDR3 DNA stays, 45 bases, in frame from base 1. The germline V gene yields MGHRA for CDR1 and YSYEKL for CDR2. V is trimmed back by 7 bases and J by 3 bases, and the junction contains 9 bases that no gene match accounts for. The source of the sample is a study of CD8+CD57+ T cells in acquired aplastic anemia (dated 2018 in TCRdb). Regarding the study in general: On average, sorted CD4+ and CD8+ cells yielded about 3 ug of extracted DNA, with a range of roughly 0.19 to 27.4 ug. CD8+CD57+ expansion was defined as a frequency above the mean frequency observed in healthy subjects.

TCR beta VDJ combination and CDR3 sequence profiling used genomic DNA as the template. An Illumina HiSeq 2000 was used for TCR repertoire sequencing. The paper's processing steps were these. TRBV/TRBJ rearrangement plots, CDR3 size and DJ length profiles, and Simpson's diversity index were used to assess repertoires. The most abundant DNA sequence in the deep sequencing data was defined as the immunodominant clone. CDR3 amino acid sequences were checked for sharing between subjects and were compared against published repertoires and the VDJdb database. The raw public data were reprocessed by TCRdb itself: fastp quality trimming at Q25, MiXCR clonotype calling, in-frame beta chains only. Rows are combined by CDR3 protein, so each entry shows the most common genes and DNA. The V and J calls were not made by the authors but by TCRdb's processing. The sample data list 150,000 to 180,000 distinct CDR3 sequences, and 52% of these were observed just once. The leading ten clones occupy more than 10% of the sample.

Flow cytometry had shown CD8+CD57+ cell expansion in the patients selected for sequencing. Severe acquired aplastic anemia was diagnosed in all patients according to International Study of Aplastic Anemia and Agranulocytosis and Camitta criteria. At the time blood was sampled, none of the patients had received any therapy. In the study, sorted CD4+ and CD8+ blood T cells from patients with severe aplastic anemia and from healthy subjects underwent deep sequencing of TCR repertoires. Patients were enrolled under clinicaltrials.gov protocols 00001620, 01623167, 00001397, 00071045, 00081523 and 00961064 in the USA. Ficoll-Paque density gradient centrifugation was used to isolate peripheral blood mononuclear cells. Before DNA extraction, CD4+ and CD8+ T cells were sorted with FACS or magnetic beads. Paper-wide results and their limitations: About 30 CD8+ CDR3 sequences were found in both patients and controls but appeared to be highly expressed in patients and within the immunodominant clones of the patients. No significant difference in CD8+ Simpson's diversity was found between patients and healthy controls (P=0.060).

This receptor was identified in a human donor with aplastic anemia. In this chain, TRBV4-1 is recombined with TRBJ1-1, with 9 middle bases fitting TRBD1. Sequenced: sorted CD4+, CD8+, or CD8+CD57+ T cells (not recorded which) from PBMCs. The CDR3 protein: CASKDRGGFDTEAFF. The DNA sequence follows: TGCGCCAGCAAGGACAGGGGAGGGTTTGACACTGAAGCTTTCTTT.